A selection of T cell receptor beta chains follows, all from one sample in a study of blood T cells in healthy people across ages. TCRdb independently ran MiXCR on the 5' RACE reads; one entry per CDR3 protein. Of hundreds of thousands of distinct CDR3 sequences listed, around 24% are singletons. In addition, the sample was reused for a study of T cells of mothers and their children.

Source material: blood. The receptors originated from a boy aged 5-17 years in good health. The CDR3 runs from the conserved cysteine through the conserved F or W. Each record gives: CDR3 protein, CDR3 DNA, D gene, clone size, J gene, V gene. The D gene is left open where the match is weak. Only some rows state a clone size, as once, few, many or a class for expanded clones.

CASSLESGKTQYF	TGTGCCAGCAGCTTAGAGTCGGGCAAGACCCAGTACTTC	-	-	TRBJ2-5	TRBV7-2
CASSPGLAGRRGWQFF	TGTGCCAGCAGTCCAGGACTAGCGGGACGAAGGGGGTGGCAGTTCTTC	TRBD2	few	TRBJ2-1	TRBV28
CSANPQGRVLGELFF	TGCAGTGCCAACCCACAGGGGCGCGTACTCGGGGAGCTGTTTTTT	TRBD1	-	TRBJ2-2	TRBV20-1
CASSPSAGTSSYNEQFF	TGTGCCAGCAGCCCCTCCGCCGGGACAAGTTCATACAATGAGCAGTTCTTC	-	few	TRBJ2-1	TRBV7-3
CASSLQGNYNEQFF	TGTGCCAGCAGTTTACAGGGGAACTACAATGAGCAGTTCTTC	-	-	TRBJ2-1	TRBV28
CASSTGQVNSPLHF	TGTGCCAGCTCTACCGGGCAGGTGAATTCACCCCTCCACTTT	-	many	TRBJ1-6	TRBV6-1
CASSKTGIYSNQPQHF	TGTGCCAGCAGTAAGACAGGGATTTATAGCAATCAGCCCCAGCATTTT	TRBD1	-	TRBJ1-5	TRBV6-1
CASSAGKTQYF	TGTGCCAGCAGCGCTGGGAAGACCCAGTACTTC	-	-	TRBJ2-5	TRBV14
CASSRGLNTEAFF	TGTGCCAGCTCCCGAGGCTTGAACACTGAAGCTTTCTTT	-	many	TRBJ1-1	TRBV14
CSVEGLAGNQYNEQFF	TGCAGCGTTGAAGGGCTAGCGGGTAACCAGTACAATGAGCAGTTCTTC	TRBD2	-	TRBJ2-1	TRBV29-1
CASSLVPLSTDTQYF	TGTGCCAGCAGCTTAGTGCCCCTCAGCACAGATACGCAGTATTTT	-	few	TRBJ2-3	TRBV11-2
CASSATGRSNTEAFF	TGTGCCAGCAGCGCAACAGGGCGTTCGAACACTGAAGCTTTCTTT	-	few	TRBJ1-1	TRBV5-6
CASSSLAGQGAETQYF	TGTGCCAGCAGCTCCTTGGCAGGACAGGGGGCAGAGACCCAGTACTTC	TRBD1	few	TRBJ2-5	TRBV7-6
CASSLATGDPLGYTF	TGTGCCAGCAGCTTAGCGACAGGAGACCCTTTAGGCTACACCTTC	-	-	TRBJ1-2	TRBV7-9
CASRGWAEAFF	TGTGCCAGCAGGGGATGGGCTGAAGCTTTCTTT	-	-	TRBJ1-1	TRBV19
CASSPPGLALSTDTQYF	TGTGCCAGCAGTCCCCCGGGACTAGCTTTGAGCACAGATACGCAGTATTTT	TRBD2	few	TRBJ2-3	TRBV27
CASSQRDTSYNEQFF	TGCGCCAGCAGCCAACGGGACACCTCCTACAATGAGCAGTTCTTC	-	-	TRBJ2-1	TRBV4-1
CASSRVSGASVLTF	TGTGCCAGCAGCCGGGTGTCTGGGGCCAGCGTCCTGACTTTC	-	-	TRBJ2-6	TRBV3-1
CSAPGTGVETQYF	TGCAGTGCTCCCGGGACAGGGGTGGAGACCCAGTACTTC	TRBD1	-	TRBJ2-5	TRBV20-1
CASSLWGSTNQPQHF	TGCGCCAGCAGCTTATGGGGGAGCACCAATCAGCCCCAGCATTTT	-	-	TRBJ1-5	TRBV5-1
CASRYIPGQGTDTQYF	TGCGCCAGCAGGTACATACCGGGACAGGGGACAGATACGCAGTATTTT	TRBD1	few	TRBJ2-3	TRBV4-1
CASSPQVQETQYF	TGTGCCAGCTCACCGCAGGTACAAGAGACCCAGTACTTC	-	-	TRBJ2-5	TRBV18
CSTREGGTGSNGYTF	TGCAGTACTAGAGAGGGGGGGACAGGCAGTAACGGCTACACCTTC	TRBD1	-	TRBJ1-2	TRBV20-1
CASSYGRGTEAFF	TGTGCCAGCAGTTACGGGCGGGGCACTGAAGCTTTCTTT	-	few	TRBJ1-1	TRBV6-5
CASSGGRPSSPLHF	TGTGCCAGCAGCGGGGGCAGGCCCTCTTCACCCCTCCACTTT	-	-	TRBJ1-6	TRBV9
CASSRGTGGYEQYF	TGTGCCAGCAGCCGAGGGACAGGGGGGTACGAGCAGTACTTC	TRBD1	-	TRBJ2-7	TRBV7-3
CASSSGLAGGPRYNEQFF	TGTGCCAGCAGTTCGGGACTAGCGGGAGGGCCTCGGTACAATGAGCAGTTCTTC	TRBD2	few	TRBJ2-1	TRBV7-2
CSAGAAKLPQHF	TGCAGTGCTGGTGCGGCCAAGCTCCCCCAGCATTTT	-	-	TRBJ1-5	TRBV20-1
CSARDQGASDYNEQFF	TGCAGTGCTAGAGATCAGGGGGCAAGTGATTACAATGAGCAGTTCTTC	TRBD1	-	TRBJ2-1	TRBV20-1
CASSYHGNNWKLTNEKLFF	TGTGCCAGCAGCTACCACGGGAACAATTGGAAGTTAACTAATGAAAAACTGTTTTTT	-	-	TRBJ1-4	TRBV7-4
CASSVGGQGITEAFF	TGTGCCAGCAGCGTGGGGGGACAGGGGATCACTGAAGCTTTCTTT	TRBD1	few	TRBJ1-1	TRBV9
CSAYDIGRRYF	TGCAGTGCTTACGACATAGGCCGGAGGTACTTC	-	once	TRBJ2-4	TRBV20-1
CAWRPVEGIYGYTF	TGTGCCTGGAGACCCGTGGAGGGAATCTATGGCTACACCTTC	-	-	TRBJ1-2	TRBV30
CASIPRVGRGETQYF	TGTGCCAGCATCCCCCGAGTGGGGCGTGGGGAGACCCAGTACTTC	-	-	TRBJ2-5	TRBV7-9
CSASRTSAHEQFF	TGCAGTGCTAGTAGGACTAGTGCGCATGAGCAGTTCTTC	TRBD2	many	TRBJ2-1	TRBV20-1
CASSVTGGEGDTQYF	TGTGCCAGCAGTGTGACGGGAGGGGAAGGAGATACGCAGTATTTT	TRBD2	once	TRBJ2-3	TRBV6-4
CASSPLAGDGNEQFF	TGTGCCAGCAGTCCTCTGGCGGGGGATGGCAATGAGCAGTTCTTC	TRBD2	-	TRBJ2-1	TRBV27
CASSHNWGSGNTGELFF	TGCGCCAGCAGCCACAACTGGGGCTCGGGGAACACCGGGGAGCTGTTTTTT	-	few	TRBJ2-2	TRBV4-3
CSAHTNGRGGEQFF	TGCAGTGCTCACACGAACGGGAGAGGCGGTGAGCAGTTCTTC	-	few	TRBJ2-1	TRBV20-1
CASSPERFTDTQYF	TGCGCCAGCAGCCCCGAGCGGTTCACAGATACGCAGTATTTT	-	-	TRBJ2-3	TRBV5-1
CASRAGTGRNQPQHF	TGTGCCAGCAGAGCCGGGACAGGGAGAAATCAGCCCCAGCATTTT	TRBD1	few	TRBJ1-5	TRBV6-5
CASSQGWGRETQYF	TGTGCCAGCAGTCAAGGCTGGGGCAGGGAGACCCAGTACTTC	-	-	TRBJ2-5	TRBV6-5
CASKGWGENTEAFF	TGTGCCAGCAAAGGATGGGGGGAGAACACTGAAGCTTTCTTT	-	few	TRBJ1-1	TRBV6-5
CASSSPRGRNYGYTF	TGTGCCAGCAGTTCACCAAGGGGGCGGAACTATGGCTACACCTTC	TRBD1	-	TRBJ1-2	TRBV7-2
CASSLSLGGLAVETQYF	TGTGCCAGCAGTTTATCCCTCGGGGGACTAGCTGTCGAGACCCAGTACTTC	TRBD2	-	TRBJ2-5	TRBV28
CASSDVLEGELFF	TGTGCCAGCAGTGACGTTCTTGAAGGGGAGCTGTTTTTT	-	few	TRBJ2-2	TRBV6-4
CAIREQGSEKLFF	TGTGCCATCAGGGAGCAGGGGAGTGAAAAACTGTTTTTT	-	few	TRBJ1-4	TRBV12-3/TRBV12-4
CSATGFADTQYF	TGCAGTGCAACTGGATTTGCGGATACGCAGTATTTT	-	few	TRBJ2-3	TRBV20-1
CSARDMHPGLGEQFF	TGCAGTGCTAGAGATATGCATCCGGGACTAGGGGAGCAGTTCTTC	TRBD2	few	TRBJ2-1	TRBV20-1
CASGKRDMTVQYF	TGTGCCAGCGGCAAGCGGGACATGACTGTGCAGTACTTC	-	-	TRBJ2-5	TRBV12-3/TRBV12-4
CSAWTVSGNTIYF	TGCAGTGCCTGGACAGTCTCTGGAAACACCATATATTTT	-	-	TRBJ1-3	TRBV20-1
CASSPQSGSLDTQYF	TGTGCCAGCAGCCCCCAATCCGGGAGTTTGGATACGCAGTATTTT	-	few	TRBJ2-3	TRBV6-2/TRBV6-3
CSAGTPPNEQFF	TGCAGTGCGGGGACTCCCCCCAATGAGCAGTTCTTC	-	-	TRBJ2-1	TRBV20-1
CASSGLRDRPYEQYF	TGTGCCAGCAGTGGTCTTCGGGACAGACCCTACGAGCAGTACTTC	TRBD1	-	TRBJ2-7	TRBV6-2/TRBV6-3
CASSRSTGVQETQYF	TGCGCCAGCAGCCGGTCGACAGGGGTGCAAGAGACCCAGTACTTC	TRBD1	few	TRBJ2-5	TRBV4-3
CASSGSGSGGDTQYF	TGTGCCAGCAGCGGTAGCGGGAGCGGGGGGGATACGCAGTATTTT	TRBD2	-	TRBJ2-3	TRBV9
CSAPTSGRNYNEQFF	TGCAGTGCCCCGACTAGCGGGAGGAACTACAATGAGCAGTTCTTC	TRBD2	-	TRBJ2-1	TRBV20-1
CASSPPTTREQYF	TGTGCCAGCAGTCCACCGACCACTCGCGAGCAGTACTTC	-	few	TRBJ2-7	TRBV27
CASSSATGTNNEQFF	TGTGCCAGCAGCTCCGCAACCGGGACAAACAATGAGCAGTTCTTC	-	-	TRBJ2-1	TRBV7-3